Many counts were recorded for the clone carrying this T cell receptor (beta chain). The antigen is undetermined. The data originate from a study of response to subunit inactivated influenza vaccine. Findings and limits, study-wide: Few additional T cells are recruited per seasonal influenza vaccination, authors suggested.

TCRdb reprocessed the RT-PCR reads via MiXCR and lists one record per CDR3 protein. The sample lists roughly 460,000 distinct CDR3 sequences, about 10% occurring once. Sequenced material: PBMCs from blood, taken about 6 weeks after vaccination. This sequence was found in a middle-aged man who received an inactivated influenza vaccine.

CDR3 bases: TGTGCCAGCAGCCAACCGGGACACCCATACGAGCAGTACTTC. Protein sequence: CASSQPGHPYEQYF. This chain joins TRBV3-1 and TRBJ2-7; perhaps TRBD1 as D (6 bases). The V end lost 2 bases, the J end lost 4 bases, and 12 bases lay between the germline ends. The CDR3 runs 14 residues. CDR1 and CDR2 from the germline V gene are LGHDT and YNNKEL (reference sequence).